The clone carrying this T cell receptor beta chain was counted many times. The antigen remains unidentified. The record originates from a study of blood T cells in healthy people across ages. General study findings and limits: Diversity estimates drawn from one million T cells were deemed underestimates. Reliance upon unsorted PBMCs precluded definitive naive versus antigen-experienced comparison.

Then a second PCR, running about 6 to 12 cycles, was carried out with a sample-barcoded 5' primer and a J-beta primer mix. Each TCR beta cDNA got a 12-nucleotide random molecular identifier. MiXCR was run by TCRdb on the 5' RACE reads, yielding one entry per CDR3 protein. The sample comprises some 1.8 million distinct CDR3 sequences, about 39% of which are singletons, and 20% to 25% rests with the top ten. CDR1 is LGHNA, CDR2 YSLEER, per germline. CDR3 length: 13 amino acids. Trimming shortened V by 4 bases and J by 6 bases, and 10 bases separated the two germline ends. The sequencing sample was made of blood. The clonotype was recovered from a human donor in good health. The chain is built from TRBV4-3 and TRBJ2-4; D uncertain. This chain's CDR3 is CASSPTRGNIQYF. In DNA, the CDR3 is TGCGCCAGCAGCCCGACCCGAGGAAACATTCAGTACTTC.